This note documents a single T cell receptor beta chain sequence. This clone has only a few counts. This clone's antigen is unknown. Within one base of it there is no much larger clone, and no base qualities were kept. The donors were included in the validation cohort of approximately 130 subjects, a group kept apart from the roughly 670-subject first cohort. V loses 2 bases, J loses 4 bases, and the germline ends lie 8 bases apart. From a lookup of the germline V gene, CDR1 and CDR2 are ENHRY and SYGVKD. The CDR3 spans 13 residues, from the cysteine through the phenylalanine. Only the CDR3 part of the read is kept: 39 bases, read in frame from the first base. The record originates from a study of cytomegalovirus exposure and HLA in healthy donors (dated by TCRdb to about 2017). Looking at the study overall: A later analysis indicated that the 95 to 150 validation repertoires were generated on the platform also employed for the 720 or so repertoires of the first cohort. The study was designed to test whether signatures of past pathogen exposure could be identified by cataloging public T cell receptors. Along with the approximately 620-subject first cohort, a separate validation cohort of around 110 different subjects was used. To predict cytomegalovirus infection status, the study combined high-throughput TCR immunosequencing, statistical association of individual TCRs with disease status, and machine learning.

The library was prepared using the immunoSEQ multiplex PCR assay. On the authors' methods: A statistical classification framework was built to diagnose cytomegalovirus status from the catalog of TCR beta chain sequences. As stored in TCRdb, this immuneACCESS dataset retains in-frame rearrangements with V and J assigned. A fraction of the clones does not appear; measured against another copy, unresolved V genes explain less than half of the discrepancy, and the remainder lacks a known reason. D and trimming come from the DNA, and the V and J calls and clone size come from that table. Here the sample has around 170,000 clones; 70% to 90% occur a single time. Together, the top ten hold about 2.7% of the sample. What the work shows at the level of the full study, not this receptor alone: The study listed 150 to 200 TCR beta chains as associated with cytomegalovirus. Most TCR sequences were seen in very few donors, while some public TCRs were found in many individuals. In both the original and validation cohorts, the classifier was reported to diagnose cytomegalovirus status with high specificity and sensitivity. A later analysis lacked HLA typing for the validation cohort, so it scored co-occurrence in that cohort across all 110 or so repertoires. In vitro tests confirmed that a few of the cytomegalovirus-associated TCR beta chains recognize cytomegalovirus antigens. According to the authors, the approach could potentially be generalized to other disease states and immunological phenotypes. In a later analysis, TCRs clustered in the first cohort were found to also tend to co-occur in the approximately 120 validation repertoires, with 94% of cluster scores above 0.

The V and J segments used are TRBV10-3 and TRBJ1-2, with the D gene not confidently named. The receptor was derived from a man younger than 35 in good health and CMV-seronegative. The source material was PBMCs. The sequenced DNA: TGTGCCATCAGTGAGACGGGAAGCTATGGCTACACCTTC. The translation is CAISETGSYGYTF.